These 18 T cell receptor beta chains were sequenced from one sample in a study of vaccination effects on CD4 cells after COVID-19. Assay: immunoSEQ multiplex PCR; the TCRdb copy retains only in-frame clones and omits some. The sample carries some 30,000 clones, around 85% recorded once. What these receptors recognize is not known. Under the ViraFEST assay, PBMC were stimulated with viral peptide pools so that antigen-specific CD4+ T cells expanded. Sequencing was performed afterwards. Having been cultured for 9 to 11 days, the cells underwent CD4+ T cell isolation. Participants each got two BNT162b2 or mRNA-1273 vaccine doses. The source material was CD4+ T cells from PBMCs cultured with SARS-CoV-2 spike peptides, sampled after COVID-19 vaccination. These receptor sequences come from a human donor who received a COVID-19 vaccine. Some clones in this sample may be carry-over from other donors' samples.

The rearrangement uses TRBV6-1 and TRBJ1-4; D is unresolved. The CDR3 spans 12 residues. The V end was cut by 2 bases, the J end by 8 bases, with 6 bases between. Germline values: CDR1 MNHNS, CDR2 SASEGT. The CDR3 loop reads CASSELKEKLFF. The CDR3 nucleotides read TGTGCCAGCAGTGAATTAAAAGAAAAACTGTTTTTT.

The rearrangement links TRBV11-2 to TRBJ2-3; D is undetermined. With 1 base removed from V and 2 bases from J, the gap between germline ends came to 10 bases. The CDR3 contains 15 residues. CDR1 is SGHAT, CDR2 FQNNGV, per germline. This CDR3 reads CASSLGSVSTDTQYF. Written as DNA, the CDR3 is TGTGCCAGCAGCTTAGGGTCGGTATCCACAGATACGCAGTATTTT.

The chain employs TRBV7-2 and TRBJ2-2; D gene unclear. Germline V gene lookup returns CDR1 SGHTA and CDR2 FQGNSA. V was cut by 5 bases and J by 5 bases, with 12 bases left in between. This CDR3 is built from 14 residues. CDR3 protein: CASSPSSGTGELFF. DNA of the CDR3: TGTGCCAGCAGCCCCTCTAGTGGAACCGGGGAGCTGTTTTTT.

This clone showed up just a few times. J is TRBJ2-7 and V is TRBV6-2 or TRBV6-3; TRBD2 matches 12 bases. Germline loops: CDR1 MNHEY, CDR2 SVGEGT. Germline trimming cut 5 bases from V and 2 bases from J; bases unmatched to any gene: 4. This CDR3 has 15 residues. The CDR3 is CASSRLAGAAYEQYV. In DNA form, the CDR3 reads TGTGCCAGCAGTCGACTAGCGGGGGCCGCCTACGAGCAGTACGTC.

The gene calls are TRBV7-3 and TRBJ2-5; TRBD1 is a possible D gene (6 bases). CDR1 and CDR2 from the germline V gene are SGHTA and FQGTGA. The CDR3 is 15 residues long. The V and J ends lost 2 bases and 9 bases respectively, with 19 bases between them. Here the CDR3 reads CASSLSSGTSMAQYF. CDR3 bases: TGTGCCAGCAGCTTATCGTCAGGGACATCGATGGCCCAGTACTTC.

This chain links TRBV2 with TRBJ2-7; perhaps TRBD2 as D (7 bases). The CDR3 sequence is 15 residues long. CDR1 and CDR2 from the germline V gene are SNHLY and FYNNEI. The germline V and J ends were trimmed by 6 bases and 6 bases, with 21 bases remaining between them. CDR3 DNA sequence: TGTGCCAGCAGCCTGAGGGGGACTACGCCGCCCGAGCAGTACGTC. Protein product: CASSLRGTTPPEQYV.

The chain joins TRBV6-5 to TRBJ2-3; maybe TRBD1 (6 bases). Trimming removed 4 bases from V and 2 bases from J, with 13 bases in between. Germline V gene sequence: CDR1 MNHEY, CDR2 SVGAGI. The CDR3 contains 15 residues. The CDR3 DNA follows: TGTGCCAGCAGTTCCCAGGGGACATACACAGATACGCAGTATTTT. Encoded protein: CASSSQGTYTDTQYF.

This clone was seen once. The chain uses TRBV5-1 and TRBJ1-3, with TRBD1 matching over 8 bases. V was clipped by 5 bases and J by 8 bases; unmatched bases: 9. CDR3 size: 14 residues. Germline V lookup: CDR1 SGHRS, CDR2 YFSETQ. The CDR3, as DNA: TGCGCCAGCAGTCTTGGACAGGGATCTGACACCATATATTTT. Translated: CASSLGQGSDTIYF.

V is TRBV5-4 and J is TRBJ2-5, with TRBD2 identical over 7 bases. The CDR3 has 13 residues. From germline, CDR1 is SGHNT and CDR2 YYREEE (reference sequence). After removal of 5 bases from V and 5 bases from J, the junction contained 6 bases not matched to a gene. CDR3 loop: CASRPLGGETQYF. The CDR3 DNA reads TGTGCCAGCAGACCCCTGGGGGGGGAGACCCAGTACTTC.

The chain employs TRBV25-1 and TRBJ1-3; the D is unclear. Germline-derived CDR1 and CDR2 are MGHDK and SYGVNS. The CDR3 contains 15 residues. Trimming took off 5 bases at V and 2 bases at J, with 13 bases between the two ends. CDR3 DNA: TGTGCCAGCAGTCCTACCGACACCCCTGGAAACACCATATATTTT. Encoded protein: CASSPTDTPGNTIYF.

The chain carries TRBV7-3 and TRBJ2-2, with 8 positions matching TRBD1. Unmatched junction bases numbered 11, after V lost 5 bases and J lost 6 bases. CDR3 length: 16 amino acids. The germline CDR1 and CDR2 sequences are SGHTA and FQGTGA. The CDR3 nucleotides are TGTGCCAGCAGCCGATCTGGACAGGGACGGGCCGGGGAGCTGTTTTTT. Protein: CASSRSGQGRAGELFF.

The chain employs TRBV24-1 and TRBJ1-2; D possibly corresponds to TRBD1 (5 bases). The V end was cut by 5 bases, the J end by 7 bases, with 16 bases between. This CDR3 has 14 residues. The V gene's germline CDR1 is KGHDR and CDR2 SFDVKD. The CDR3 loop reads CATSAGTPALGYTF. The CDR3 DNA follows: TGTGCCACCAGTGCCGGGACCCCAGCCCTTGGCTACACCTTC.

The chain has TRBV7-2 and TRBJ2-5; 7 bases match TRBD2. The CDR3 sequence is 15 residues long. CDR1 is SGHTA, CDR2 FQGNSA, per germline. V was pared by 1 base and J by 3 bases, with 5 bases of the junction left unmatched. The CDR3 bases are TGTGCCAGCAGCTTAGAGGCTGGGGGGGAAGAGACCCAGTACTTC. Its translation is CASSLEAGGEETQYF.

The chain is built from TRBV6-1 and TRBJ1-6, with D maybe TRBD1 (6 bases). Trimming took off 2 bases at V and 7 bases at J, with 12 bases between the two ends. The CDR3 covers 15 residues. Per the germline V gene, CDR1 is MNHNS and CDR2 is SASEGT. CDR3 DNA sequence: TGTGCCAGCAGTGAATTGCGGGGGCAAAATTCACCCCTCCACTTT. Translation: CASSELRGQNSPLHF.

This clone was picked up a small number of times. The chain is built from TRBV5-1 and TRBJ2-7; weak D call: TRBD2 (5 bases). V lost 0 bases and J 3 bases, leaving 7 bases between the germline ends. Germline CDR1 and CDR2: SGHRS and YFSETQ. The CDR3 runs to 13 residues. This CDR3 reads CASSLAAGYEQYV. DNA for the CDR3: TGCGCCAGCAGCTTGGCGGCGGGCTACGAGCAGTACGTC.

The V call is TRBV14, the J call TRBJ1-2; 7 bases fit TRBD1. Trimming removed 4 bases from V and 2 bases from J; junction bases left unmatched: 4. CDR1 and CDR2 (germline): SGHDN, FVKESK. This CDR3 comprises 14 residues. CDR3 region: CASSPGTANYGYTF. The CDR3 DNA reads as TGTGCCAGCAGCCCCGGGACAGCGAACTATGGCTACACCTTC.

This clone was detected only once. This chain joins TRBV4-3 and TRBJ2-7; a possible D gene is TRBD2 (7 bases). V was pared by 0 bases and J by 7 bases, with 22 bases between. Germline-derived CDR1 and CDR2 are LGHNA and YSLEER. The CDR3 covers 17 residues. In DNA, the CDR3 is TGCGCCAGCAGCCAAGATAATAACTGCGGCGGGGGCGGGGAGCAGTACGTC. Its translation: CASSQDNNCGGGGEQYV.

The chain couples TRBV6-1 to TRBJ1-5; TRBD1 might be the D (6 bases). Germline lookup yields CDR1 MNHNS and CDR2 SASEGT. V shed 7 bases and J shed 8 bases, with 12 bases lying between them. This CDR3 contains 12 residues. Here the CDR3 reads CASNRGEKPQHF. The CDR3 DNA sequence: TGTGCCAGCAATAGGGGGGAGAAGCCCCAGCATTTT.